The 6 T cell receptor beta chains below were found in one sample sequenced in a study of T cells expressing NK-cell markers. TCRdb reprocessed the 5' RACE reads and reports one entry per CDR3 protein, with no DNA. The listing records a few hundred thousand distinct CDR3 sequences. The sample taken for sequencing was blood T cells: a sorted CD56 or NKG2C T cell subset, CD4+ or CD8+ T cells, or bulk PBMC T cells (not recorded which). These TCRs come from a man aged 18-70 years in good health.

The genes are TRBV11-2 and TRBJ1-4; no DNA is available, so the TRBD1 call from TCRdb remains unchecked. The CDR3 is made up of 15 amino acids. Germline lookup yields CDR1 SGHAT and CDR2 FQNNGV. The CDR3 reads CASSRGTGGDEKLFF. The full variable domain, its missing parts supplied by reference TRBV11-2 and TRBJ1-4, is EAGVAQSPRYKIIEKRQSVAFWCNPISGHATLYWYQQILGQGPKLLIQFQNNGVVDDSQLPKDRFSAERLKGVDSTLKIQPAKLEDSAVYLCASSRGTGGDEKLFFGSGTQLSVL.

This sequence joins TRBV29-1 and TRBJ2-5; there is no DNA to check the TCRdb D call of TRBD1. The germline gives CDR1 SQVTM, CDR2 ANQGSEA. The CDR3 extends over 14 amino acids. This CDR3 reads CSVEDFRVRETQYF.

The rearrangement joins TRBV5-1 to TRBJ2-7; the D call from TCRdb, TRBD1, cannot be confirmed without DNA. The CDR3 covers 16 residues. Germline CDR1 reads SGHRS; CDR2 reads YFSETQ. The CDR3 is CASSWPGQGNNYEQYF.

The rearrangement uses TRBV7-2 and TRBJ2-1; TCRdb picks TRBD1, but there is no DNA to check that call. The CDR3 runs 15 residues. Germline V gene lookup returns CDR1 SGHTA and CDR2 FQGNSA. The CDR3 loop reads CASSLRAQGVHEQFF.

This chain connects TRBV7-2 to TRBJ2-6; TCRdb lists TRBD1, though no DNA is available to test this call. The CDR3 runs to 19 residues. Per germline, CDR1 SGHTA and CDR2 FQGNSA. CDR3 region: CASSLAGGASYSGANVLTF.

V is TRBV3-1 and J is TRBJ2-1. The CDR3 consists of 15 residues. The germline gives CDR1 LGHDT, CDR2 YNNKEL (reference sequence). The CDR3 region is CASGTPGRSYNEQFF.